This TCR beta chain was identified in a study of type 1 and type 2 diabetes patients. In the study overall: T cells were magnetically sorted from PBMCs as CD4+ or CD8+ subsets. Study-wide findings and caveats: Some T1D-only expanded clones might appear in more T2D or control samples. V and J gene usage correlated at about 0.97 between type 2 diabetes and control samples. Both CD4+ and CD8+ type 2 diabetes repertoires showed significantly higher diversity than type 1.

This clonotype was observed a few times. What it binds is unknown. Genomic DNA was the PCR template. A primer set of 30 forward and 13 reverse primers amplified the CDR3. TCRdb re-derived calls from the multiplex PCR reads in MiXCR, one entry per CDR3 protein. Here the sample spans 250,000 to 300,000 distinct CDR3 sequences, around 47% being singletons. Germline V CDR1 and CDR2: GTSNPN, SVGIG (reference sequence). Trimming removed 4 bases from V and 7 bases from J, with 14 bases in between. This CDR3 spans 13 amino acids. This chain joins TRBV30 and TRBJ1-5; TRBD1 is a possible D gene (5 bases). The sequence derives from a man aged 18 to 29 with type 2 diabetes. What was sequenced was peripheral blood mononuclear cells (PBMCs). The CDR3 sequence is CAWKGQGGQPQHF. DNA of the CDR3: TGTGCCTGGAAGGGGCAGGGAGGGCAGCCCCAGCATTTT.